This is a list of T cell receptor beta chains from one sample in a study of T cells after yellow fever vaccination. One entry per CDR3 protein results from TCRdb running MiXCR on the 5' RACE reads. Of approximately 240,000 distinct CDR3 sequences in the sample, roughly 3.7% were seen once. Sequencing used PBMCs, obtained 15 days after the yellow fever booster vaccination. The source of these receptors is a man younger than 35 who received the YFV17D yellow fever vaccine. The CDR3 runs from the conserved cysteine through the conserved F or W. The order of the fields is J gene, D gene, V gene, CDR3 length, CDR3 protein. D genes are given only for firm matches.

TRBJ2-3,TRBD2,TRBV7-6,13,CASSPGRADTQYF
TRBJ2-4,TRBD2,TRBV4-2,18,CASSRQPGLAAGPNIQYF
TRBJ2-6,-,TRBV7-8,18,CASSLRTDYYSGANVLTF
TRBJ2-7,TRBD1,TRBV4-3,15,CASSQEGTGGYEQYF
TRBJ2-4,-,TRBV3-1,16,CASSQTWGAAKNIQYF
TRBJ2-7,TRBD2,TRBV7-6,16,CASSLIASGAHYEQYF
TRBJ1-2,-,TRBV5-1,14,CASSLGPANYGYTF
TRBJ2-3,-,TRBV5-1,15,CASSFGTLKADTQYF
TRBJ1-1,-,TRBV5-1,13,CATSPSMNTEAFF
TRBJ1-1,-,TRBV5-1,15,CASSDSRALNTEAFF
TRBJ2-2,-,TRBV12-3/TRBV12-4,15,CASSQGVSNTGELFF
TRBJ1-6,TRBD1,TRBV5-1,16,CASSLGTGGKDSPLHF
TRBJ2-1,TRBD1,TRBV4-2,16,CASSPAGTGGRNEQFF
TRBJ2-7,-,TRBV5-1,13,CASSFDADYEQYF
TRBJ1-4,-,TRBV7-9,12,CASSFAGEKLFF
TRBJ2-1,TRBD2,TRBV24-1,18,CATSRTSGGLLSYNEQFF
TRBJ1-1,TRBD1,TRBV25-1,15,CASSEAGGADTEAFF
TRBJ1-5,-,TRBV6-2/TRBV6-3,16,CASSLRPGDSNQPQHF
TRBJ1-4,-,TRBV4-3,15,CASSQDRGAGEKLFF
TRBJ2-7,TRBD2,TRBV18,16,CASSPRLAGERYEQYF
TRBJ2-3,TRBD2,TRBV10-3,13,CAIQSGGVDTQYF
TRBJ2-3,TRBD1,TRBV20-1,13,CSARARGPDTQYF
TRBJ2-2,TRBD2,TRBV3-1,17,CASSPGLAGYWPGELFF
TRBJ2-7,-,TRBV5-1,15,CASSRDGPTSYEQYF
TRBJ1-1,TRBD1,TRBV10-3,16,CAISESAGQGGTEAFF
TRBJ2-5,-,TRBV6-2/TRBV6-3,13,CASTLHGGETQYF
TRBJ2-2,-,TRBV27,13,CASSTKRLGELFF
TRBJ2-1,-,TRBV9,16,CASSVGGGYSYNEQFF
TRBJ2-3,-,TRBV5-1,14,CASSSGPGEDTQYF
TRBJ2-5,-,TRBV12-3/TRBV12-4,21,CASSFFGLGLLGRGGTETQYF
TRBJ2-1,TRBD2,TRBV4-2,16,CASSHLTSGGIYEQFF
TRBJ1-4,-,TRBV4-1,18,CASSQVRGGRSTNEKLFF
TRBJ1-5,-,TRBV4-1,14,CASSQDHSLSPQHF
TRBJ1-1,TRBD1,TRBV15,15,CATSRAGTGNTEAFF
TRBJ1-2,-,TRBV4-1,13,CASSHSAFQGYTF
TRBJ1-1,TRBD1,TRBV5-1,17,CASSRGFDREVKTEAFF
TRBJ1-4,-,TRBV20-1,13,CSARQTTNEKLFF